What follows are 29 T cell receptor beta chains derived from one specimen sequenced in a study of cytomegalovirus exposure and HLA in healthy donors. Primers for the PCR totalled 60 Vbeta and 13 Jbeta. The data were produced by immunoSEQ multiplex PCR, yet TCRdb's version contains in-frame clones alone and is incomplete. The sample yields around 45,000 clones, approximately 70% seen once. What was sequenced was PBMCs. Receptor source: a young man in good health and CMV-seronegative.

The rearrangement links TRBV5-1 to TRBJ1-2, with 7 positions matching TRBD1. This CDR3 has 14 residues. V shed 4 bases, J shed 4 bases, and the junction held 7 bases outside the gene matches. Looked up from germline, CDR1 is SGHRS and CDR2 is YFSETQ. The CDR3 loop reads CASSRGTDAYGYTF. In DNA, the CDR3 is TGCGCCAGCAGCCGAGGGACAGACGCCTATGGCTACACCTTC.

The rearrangement joins TRBV6-5 to TRBJ1-5; the match to TRBD1 covers 8 bases. The CDR3 contains 14 residues. The junction had 1 base not matched to a gene; V was cut back by 6 bases and J by 0 bases. Germline V gene data show CDR1 as MNHEY and CDR2 as SVGAGI. The CDR3: CASRTGGSNQPQHF. CDR3 DNA sequence: TGTGCCAGCAGAACAGGGGGTAGCAATCAGCCCCAGCATTTT.

This chain joins TRBV10-3 and TRBJ2-1; TRBD2 matches at 10 bases. J was trimmed by 11 bases and V by 7 bases; bases with no gene match: 2. This CDR3 has 11 residues. Germline loops: CDR1 ENHRY, CDR2 SYGVKD. The CDR3 DNA follows: TGTGCCATCATTACTAGCGGGAAGCAGTTCTTC. Encoded protein: CAIITSGKQFF.

This clone has just one count. This chain uses TRBV6-1 with TRBJ2-3; 7 nucleotides agree with TRBD1. Per the germline V gene, CDR1 is MNHNS and CDR2 is SASEGT. Trimming at V came to 4 bases and at J to 10 bases, leaving 5 bases not matched to a gene. CDR3 size: 12 residues. The DNA for the CDR3 is TGTGCCAGCAGTGGACAGGGTGTAGCGCAGTATTTT. It specifies CASSGQGVAQYF.

The chain uses TRBV5-6 and TRBJ2-6, with D perhaps TRBD2 (7 bases). The CDR3 sequence is 18 residues long. The V end was cut by 0 bases, the J end by 0 bases, with 13 bases between. From germline, CDR1 is SGHDT and CDR2 YYEEEE. CDR3 in amino acids: CASSLVGGTYSGANVLTF. CDR3 DNA sequence: TGTGCCAGCAGCTTGGTCGGGGGGACATACTCTGGGGCCAACGTCCTGACTTTC.

The chain couples TRBV11-2 to TRBJ2-7; 9 bases align to TRBD2. The germline CDR1 and CDR2 sequences are SGHAT and FQNNGV. V shed 1 base and J 3 bases; nucleotides not matched to a gene: 7. The CDR3 length is 16 residues. Here the CDR3 DNA reads TGTGCCAGCAGCTTAGGGCCCTTAGCGGGAGTCTACGAGCAGTACTTC. Translated: CASSLGPLAGVYEQYF.

The chain recombines TRBV7-6 with TRBJ2-7, with TRBD2 matching 14 bases. CDR3 length: 15 residues. Germline CDR1 and CDR2: SGHVS and FNYEAQ. V was pared by 4 bases and J by 5 bases, with 4 bases of the junction left unmatched. CDR3 sequence: CASSSGLAGANEQYF. The DNA for the CDR3 is TGTGCCAGCAGCTCGGGACTAGCGGGAGCCAACGAGCAGTACTTC.

The genes are TRBV30 and TRBJ1-2; 8 nucleotides match TRBD1. Germline V gives CDR1 GTSNPN, CDR2 SVGIG (reference sequence). The junction had 6 bases not matched to a gene; V was cut back by 0 bases and J by 6 bases. The CDR3 consists of 14 residues. CDR3 in DNA: TGTGCCTGGAGTGTAACCCGACAGGGGAATGGCTACACCTTC. This translates into CAWSVTRQGNGYTF.

Of note for this clone: Its ends do not fully match the called genes, so a read error is possible. Within the sample, other DNA sequences also encode this same CDR3. The V call is TRBV29-1, the J call TRBJ1-2; possibly TRBD1 for D (5 bases). CDR1 is SQVTM and CDR2 is ANQGSEA in the germline V gene. The length of the CDR3 is 11 residues. The CDR3 reads CSVAQGYGYTF. CDR3 DNA sequence: TGCAGCGTTGCCCAGGGATATGGTTACACCTTC.

This rearrangement joins TRBV27 to TRBJ1-1, with D tentatively TRBD1 (5 bases). Germline V lookup: CDR1 MNHEY, CDR2 SMNVEV (reference sequence). V lost 2 bases and J lost 0, with 10 bases in between. The CDR3 is 15 residues long. The CDR3 region is CASSLQGRMNTEAFF. Written as DNA, the CDR3 is TGTGCCAGCAGTTTACAGGGCAGGATGAACACTGAAGCTTTCTTT.

The rearrangement uses TRBV18 and TRBJ2-7; tentative D call: TRBD2 (5 bases). The CDR3 loop spans 14 amino acids. V lost 3 bases and J lost 5, with 14 bases in between. CDR1 is KGHSH and CDR2 is LQKENI in the germline V gene. CDR3 loop: CASSPRTGTDEQYF. CDR3 nucleotide sequence: TGTGCCAGCTCACCTAGGACTGGCACGGACGAGCAGTACTTC.

The CDR3 loop is CASGTGVDTGELFF. The CDR3 DNA is TGTGCCAGTGGGACAGGGGTGGACACCGGGGAGCTGTTTTTT. This sequence joins TRBV9 and TRBJ2-2; 10 bases line up with TRBD1. Germline V lookup: CDR1 SGDLS, CDR2 YYNGEE. With V trimmed by 8 bases and J by 3 bases, 4 bases remained unmatched. CDR3 length: 14 amino acids.

The chain joins TRBV6-1 to TRBJ1-5; TRBD1 matches 7 bases. With V trimmed by 6 bases and J by 4 bases, 9 bases remained unmatched. This CDR3 has 15 amino acids. Germline V gives CDR1 MNHNS, CDR2 SASEGT. For the CDR3, the DNA is TGTGCCAGCAGCGGACAGGTTGGACCTAATCAGCCCCAGCATTTT. Protein product: CASSGQVGPNQPQHF.

This clone occurred a few times. This sequence joins TRBV30 and TRBJ2-3, with 10 bases matching TRBD2. CDR1 and CDR2 from the germline V gene are GTSNPN and SVGIG (reference sequence). With V trimmed by 1 base and J by 4 bases, 2 bases remained unmatched. The CDR3 extends over 14 amino acids. The CDR3: CAWSASGSADTQYF. CDR3 nucleotide sequence: TGTGCCTGGAGTGCTAGCGGGAGTGCAGATACGCAGTATTTT.

The CDR3: CASRRQGHGYTF. CDR3 sequence (DNA): TGTGCCAGCAGGCGACAGGGGCATGGCTACACCTTC. This chain uses TRBV6-5 with TRBJ1-2; 8 bases fit TRBD1. Germline V CDR1 and CDR2: MNHEY, SVGAGI. J gave up 6 bases and V 6 bases, and 3 bases lay outside the gene matches. This CDR3 is built from 12 residues.

The V and J genes are TRBV2 and TRBJ2-1; TRBD2 might be the D (5 bases). The CDR3 runs to 15 residues. V was trimmed by 3 bases and J by 4 bases, leaving 13 bases between them. The germline V gene encodes CDR1 SNHLY and CDR2 FYNNEI. The CDR3 nucleotides are TGTGCCAGCAGTGATATTACTAGAATGTACAATGAGCAGTTCTTC. It encodes CASSDITRMYNEQFF.

The chain uses TRBV15 and TRBJ2-7; 10 positions match TRBD1. The CDR3 extends over 15 amino acids. Germline V gene lookup returns CDR1 LNHNV and CDR2 YYDKDF (reference sequence). The ends lost 3 bases at V and 2 bases at J; junction bases unmatched: 4. CDR3 nucleotides: TGTGCCACCAGCAGGCCCGGGACAGGGGCCTACGAGCAGTACTTC. It translates to CATSRPGTGAYEQYF.

This chain connects TRBV2 to TRBJ2-2; 14 bases are a match to TRBD2. V trimming: 6 bases; J trimming: 3 bases; junction bases outside the gene matches: 9. Germline lookup yields CDR1 SNHLY and CDR2 FYNNEI. CDR3 length: 18 residues. The CDR3 spells CASRYYGTSGRDTGELFF. Written as DNA, the CDR3 is TGTGCCAGCAGGTACTACGGGACTAGCGGGAGAGACACCGGGGAGCTGTTTTTT.

J is TRBJ1-4 and V is TRBV27; D remains ambiguous. Trimming shortened V by 4 bases and J by 10 bases, and 22 bases separated the two germline ends. Per the germline V gene, CDR1 is MNHEY and CDR2 is SMNVEV (reference sequence). This CDR3 spans 16 amino acids. CDR3 loop: CASSSLPQERVGKLFF. The CDR3 bases are TGTGCCAGCAGTTCCCTCCCGCAAGAACGAGTCGGAAAACTGTTTTTT.

In this sample, this clone turned up once. V gene TRBV29-1 combines with J gene TRBJ2-5; D call uncertain. The germline V gene encodes CDR1 SQVTM and CDR2 ANQGSEA. This CDR3 comprises 12 residues. V was pared by 6 bases and J by 4 bases, with 12 bases between. CDR3 in DNA: TGCAGCGTACTGGGCCTTTTAGAGACCCAGTACTTC. It specifies CSVLGLLETQYF.

CDR3 sequence reads: CASSPPVRLAGTYEQYF. The CDR3 DNA is TGCGCCAGCAGCCCCCCGGTACGACTAGCGGGCACCTACGAGCAGTACTTC. The chain joins TRBV5-1 to TRBJ2-7, with 10 bases fitting TRBD2. The CDR3 totals 17 residues. Germline V gives CDR1 SGHRS, CDR2 YFSETQ. Unmatched junction bases numbered 12, after V lost 4 bases and J lost 2 bases.

This chain uses TRBV5-1 with TRBJ2-3; 7 nucleotides align to TRBD1. CDR3 length: 13 residues. The germline gives CDR1 SGHRS, CDR2 YFSETQ. Trimming took 7 bases from V and 2 from J; bases not matched to a gene: 4. The CDR3 sequence is CASRTGFTDTQYF. The CDR3 DNA is TGCGCCAGCCGGACAGGTTTCACAGATACGCAGTATTTT.

The chain has TRBV5-1 and TRBJ2-5; 9 bases fit TRBD1. V shed 1 base, J shed 0 bases, and the junction held 4 bases outside the gene matches. Germline CDR1 SGHRS, CDR2 YFSETQ. There are 16 residues in the CDR3. This chain's CDR3 is CASSLLGQGNQETQYF. The CDR3 DNA reads TGCGCCAGCAGCTTGCTCGGACAGGGGAACCAAGAGACCCAGTACTTC.

CDR3 coding DNA: TGTGCCAGCTCAACGGGAGGGACCCAGAACACTGAAGCTTTCTTT. Translating it yields CASSTGGTQNTEAFF. V is TRBV18 and J is TRBJ1-1; the D gene is possibly TRBD1 (5 bases). V lost 5 bases to trimming and J lost 1 base, with 14 bases between them. CDR3 length: 15 amino acids. Germline CDR1 reads KGHSH; CDR2 reads LQKENI.

The chain joins TRBV5-1 to TRBJ2-7; tentative D call: TRBD2 (6 bases). The germline V and J ends were trimmed by 5 bases and 6 bases, with 18 bases remaining between them. This CDR3 has 14 residues. Germline V gene lookup returns CDR1 SGHRS and CDR2 YFSETQ. CDR3 residues: CASREGTRAGEQYF. Here the CDR3 DNA reads TGCGCCAGCAGGGAGGGGACTCGCGCGGGCGAGCAGTACTTC. The full variable domain, in which reference TRBV5-1 and TRBJ2-7 provide the parts outside the CDR3, is KAGVTQTPRYLIKTRGQQVTLSCSPISGHRSVSWYQQTPGQGLQFLFEYFSETQRNKGNFPGRFSGRQFSNSRSEMNVSTLELGDSALYLCASREGTRAGEQYFGPGTRLTVT.

The CDR3 sequence: CASSLGLAGGTKETQYF. The CDR3 coding sequence is TGTGCCAGCAGCTTGGGACTAGCGGGAGGGACTAAAGAGACCCAGTACTTC. The chain is built from TRBV5-8 and TRBJ2-5; 14 bases fit TRBD2. V lost 0 bases to trimming and J lost 3 bases; unmatched junction nucleotides: 4. The CDR3 contains 17 residues. The V gene's germline CDR1 is SGHTS and CDR2 YDEGEE.

The chain recombines TRBV5-1 with TRBJ2-1; tentative D call: TRBD2 (6 bases). Germline CDR1 is SGHRS and CDR2 is YFSETQ. The V end was cut by 7 bases, the J end by 6 bases, with 17 bases between. This CDR3 comprises 14 residues. The CDR3 spells CASGNTSQRNEQFF. In DNA, the CDR3 is TGCGCCAGCGGCAACACTAGCCAGCGCAATGAGCAGTTCTTC.

J is TRBJ1-1 and V is TRBV2; TRBD1 matches 11 bases. The V gene's germline CDR1 is SNHLY and CDR2 FYNNEI. V dropped 4 bases and J dropped 4; count of bases not matched to a gene: 8. The CDR3 has 16 residues. The CDR3 protein is CASSVVRDRGFTEAFF. CDR3 DNA: TGTGCCAGCAGTGTTGTCCGGGACAGGGGGTTCACTGAAGCTTTCTTT.

The chain has TRBV28 and TRBJ1-1; D is perhaps TRBD1 (5 bases). This CDR3 is 12 amino acids long. From germline, CDR1 is MDHEN and CDR2 SYDVKM. The V gene lost 5 bases and the J gene lost 11 bases, with 15 bases spanning the gap. The chain's CDR3 is CASSPPGRGAFF. CDR3 coding DNA: TGTGCCAGCAGTCCGCCAGGTCGGGGGGCTTTCTTT.